The sequence of this T cell receptor beta chain was determined in a study of identical twins. Study-wide results and limits: Out-of-frame alpha sequences shared by twins were enriched for low generation probability.

This clonotype was seen a handful of times. Its target is not known. MiXCR, run by TCRdb on the 5' RACE reads, gives a single entry per CDR3 protein. The sample holds more than 200,000 distinct CDR3 sequences, around a tenth seen once. Germline V gene lookup returns CDR1 SGHRS and CDR2 YFSETQ. The CDR3 covers 12 residues. V lost 5 bases and J 2 bases, leaving 8 bases between the germline ends. The sequenced sample consisted of memory (CD45RO+) T cells sorted from blood. The chain employs TRBV5-1 and TRBJ2-7, with D tentatively TRBD1 (5 bases). The receptor's source is a woman aged 18 to 35 in good health. The CDR3 sequence is CASRQDTYEQYF. As DNA, the CDR3 is TGCGCCAGCAGGCAGGACACCTACGAGCAGTACTTC.